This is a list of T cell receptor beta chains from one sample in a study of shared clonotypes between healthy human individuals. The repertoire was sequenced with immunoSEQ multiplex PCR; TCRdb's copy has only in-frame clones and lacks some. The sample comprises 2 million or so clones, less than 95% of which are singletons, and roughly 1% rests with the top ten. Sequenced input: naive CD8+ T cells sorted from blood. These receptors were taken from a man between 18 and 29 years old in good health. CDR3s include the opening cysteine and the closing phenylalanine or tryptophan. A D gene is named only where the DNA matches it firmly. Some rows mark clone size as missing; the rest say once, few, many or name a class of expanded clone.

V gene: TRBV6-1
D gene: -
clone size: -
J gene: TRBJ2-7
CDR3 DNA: TGTGCCGGCAGTGAAATTCTTTACGAGCAGTACTTC
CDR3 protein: CAGSEILYEQYF

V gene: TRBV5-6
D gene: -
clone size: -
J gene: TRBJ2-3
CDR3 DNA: TGTGCCAGCAGCTTGAGGGGTACACCTTTCACAGATACGCAGTATTTT
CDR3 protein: CASSLRGTPFTDTQYF

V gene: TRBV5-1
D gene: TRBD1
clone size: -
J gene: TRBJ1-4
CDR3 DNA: TGCGCCAGCAGTAGCGGGACAGGGAACGAAAAACTGTTTTTT
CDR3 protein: CASSSGTGNEKLFF

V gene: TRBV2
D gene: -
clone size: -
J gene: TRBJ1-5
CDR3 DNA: TGTGCCAGCAGTGTAGGGGTACAGCCCCAGCATTTT
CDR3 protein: CASSVGVQPQHF

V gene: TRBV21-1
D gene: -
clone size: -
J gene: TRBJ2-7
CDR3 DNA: TGTGCCAGCAGCAAAAGGGGGAAGTGGCAGGGCCCCTACGAGCAGTACTTC
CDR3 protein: CASSKRGKWQGPYEQYF

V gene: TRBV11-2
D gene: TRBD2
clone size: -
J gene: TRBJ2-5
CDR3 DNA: TGTGCCAGCAGCTTAGTTCTAGCGGGGGGAGAGACCCAGTACTTC
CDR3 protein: CASSLVLAGGETQYF

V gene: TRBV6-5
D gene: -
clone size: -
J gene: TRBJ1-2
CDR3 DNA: TGTGCCAGCAGTTACTCGTCAGGGGACTATGGCTACACCTTC
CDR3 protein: CASSYSSGDYGYTF

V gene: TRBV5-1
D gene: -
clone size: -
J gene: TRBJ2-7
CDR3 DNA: TGCGCCAGCAGCTGGGGGGCAACCTACGAGCAGTACTTC
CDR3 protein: CASSWGATYEQYF

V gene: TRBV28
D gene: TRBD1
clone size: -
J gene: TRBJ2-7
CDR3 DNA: TGTGCCAGCAGTTTATCCTACCGGGACAGCAGTCTCTACGAGCAGTACTTC
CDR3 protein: CASSLSYRDSSLYEQYF

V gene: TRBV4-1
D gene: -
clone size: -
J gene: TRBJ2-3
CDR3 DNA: TGCGCCAGCAGCCAAGATAGCAGCACAGATACGCAGTATTTT
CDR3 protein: CASSQDSSTDTQYF

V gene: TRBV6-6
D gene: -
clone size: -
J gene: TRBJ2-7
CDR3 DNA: TGTGCCAGCAGCCCACAGGACAGAAGCTCCTACGAGCAGTACTTC
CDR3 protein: CASSPQDRSSYEQYF

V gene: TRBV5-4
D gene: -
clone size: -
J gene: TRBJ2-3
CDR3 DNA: TGTGCCAGCAGGGATCTTACAGATTACAGACCAGATACGCAGTATTTT
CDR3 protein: CASRDLTDYRPDTQYF

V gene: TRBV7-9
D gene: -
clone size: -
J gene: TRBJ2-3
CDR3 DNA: TGTGCCAGCAGCCCCCAGGGGACCCTGGATACGCAGTATTTT
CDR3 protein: CASSPQGTLDTQYF

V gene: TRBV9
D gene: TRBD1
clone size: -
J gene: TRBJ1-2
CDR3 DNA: TGTGCCAGCAGCGGACCGGACAGGCCCCTAGCTAACTATGGCTACACCTTC
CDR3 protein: CASSGPDRPLANYGYTF

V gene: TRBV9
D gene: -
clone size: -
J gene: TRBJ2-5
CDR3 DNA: TGTGCCAGCAGCGTAGCCGCACTGGAGGAGACCCAGTACTTC
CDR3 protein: CASSVAALEETQYF

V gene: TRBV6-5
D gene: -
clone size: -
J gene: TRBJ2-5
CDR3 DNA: TGTGCCAGCAGTTCGGTAGGGTTTAGCGAGACCCAGTACTTC
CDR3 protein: CASSSVGFSETQYF

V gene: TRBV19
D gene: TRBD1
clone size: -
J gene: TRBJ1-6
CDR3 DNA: TGTGCCAGTACTTCCGGGACAGCTAGTTATAATTCACCCCTCCACTTT
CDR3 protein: CASTSGTASYNSPLHF

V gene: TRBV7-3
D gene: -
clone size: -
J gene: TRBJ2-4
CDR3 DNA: TGTGCCAGCAGCTTTGGACCTGCCTTAGCCAAAAACATTCAGTACTTC
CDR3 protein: CASSFGPALAKNIQYF

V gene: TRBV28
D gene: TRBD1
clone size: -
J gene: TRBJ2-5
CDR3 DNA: TGTGCCAGCACCATCAGGGGGACAGGGAAGCAAGAGACCCAGTACTTC
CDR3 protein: CASTIRGTGKQETQYF

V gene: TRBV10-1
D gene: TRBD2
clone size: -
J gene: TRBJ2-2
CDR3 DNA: TGCGCCAGCAGTGAGGGGGGGGGAGGGTCCGGGGAGCTGTTTTTT
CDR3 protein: CASSEGGGGSGELFF

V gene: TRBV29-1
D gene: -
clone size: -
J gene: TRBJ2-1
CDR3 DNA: TGCAGCGTTGAAGGGGATTTGACTAGTAGTTCCCCAGTAAAGCAGTTCTTC
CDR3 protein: CSVEGDLTSSSPVKQFF

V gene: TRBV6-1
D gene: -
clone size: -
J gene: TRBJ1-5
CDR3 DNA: TGTGCCAGCAGTGAAGCGCTAAGACGGGCCCTTATGGGCAATCAGCCCCAGCATTTT
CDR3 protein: CASSEALRRALMGNQPQHF

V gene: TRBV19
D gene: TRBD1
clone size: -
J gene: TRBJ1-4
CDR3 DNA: TGTGCCAGTAGTGCCCTAGGACAGGGCTCAACTAATGAAAAACTGTTTTTT
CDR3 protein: CASSALGQGSTNEKLFF

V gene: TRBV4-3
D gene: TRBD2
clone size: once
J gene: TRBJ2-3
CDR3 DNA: TGCGCCAGCAGCCAAGATCAACTAGCGTCAGATACGCAGTATTTT
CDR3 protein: CASSQDQLASDTQYF

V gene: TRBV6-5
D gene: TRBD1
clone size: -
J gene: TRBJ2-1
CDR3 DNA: TGTGCCAGCAGTTCGACAGGGGGCGTTGAGCAGTTCTTC
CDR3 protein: CASSSTGGVEQFF

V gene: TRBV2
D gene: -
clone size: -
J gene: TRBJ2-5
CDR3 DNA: TGTGCCAGCAGTGACTGGGGGGCCTCGGAAGAGACCCAGTACTTC
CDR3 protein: CASSDWGASEETQYF

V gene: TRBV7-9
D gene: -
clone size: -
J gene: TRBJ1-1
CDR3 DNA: TGTGCCAGCAGCTTAAAGAATAGGGAATCTGAAGCTTTCTTT
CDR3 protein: CASSLKNRESEAFF

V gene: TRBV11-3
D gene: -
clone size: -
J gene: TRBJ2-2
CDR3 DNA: TGTGCCAGCAGCTCGACACAGGGTACCGGGGAGCTGTTTTTT
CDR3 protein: CASSSTQGTGELFF

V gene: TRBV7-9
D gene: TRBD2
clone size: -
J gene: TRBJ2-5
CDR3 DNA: TGTGCCAGCAATCTAGCGGGGGGACAAGAGACCCAGTACTTC
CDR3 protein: CASNLAGGQETQYF

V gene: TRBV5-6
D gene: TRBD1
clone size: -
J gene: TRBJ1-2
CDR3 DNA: TGTGCCAGCAGCTTCCTGACAGGGTCGGCCTATGGCTACACCTTC
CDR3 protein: CASSFLTGSAYGYTF

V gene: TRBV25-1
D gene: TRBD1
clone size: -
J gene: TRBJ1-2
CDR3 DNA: TGTGCCAGCAGTGAATTAGGGGACAGCTATGGCTACACCTTC
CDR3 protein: CASSELGDSYGYTF

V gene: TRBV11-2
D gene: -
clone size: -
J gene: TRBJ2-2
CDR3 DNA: TGTGCCAGCAGCTTACTTGGGAACGGGGAGCTGTTTTTT
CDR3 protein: CASSLLGNGELFF

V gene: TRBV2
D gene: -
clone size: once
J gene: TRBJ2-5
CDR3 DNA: TGTGCCAGCAGGGTACGGGACCCTCGGAGCCAAGAGACCCAGTACTTC
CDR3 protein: CASRVRDPRSQETQYF

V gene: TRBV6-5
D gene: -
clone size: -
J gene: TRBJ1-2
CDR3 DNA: TGTGCCAGCAGTTACTCGGGGGGGCTGGATGGCTACACCTTC
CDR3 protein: CASSYSGGLDGYTF

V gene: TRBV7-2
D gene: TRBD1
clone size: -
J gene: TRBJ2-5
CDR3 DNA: TGTGCCAGCAGCTTTAGGGTGGGCGGGACAGGAGGGACCCAGTACTTC
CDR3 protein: CASSFRVGGTGGTQYF

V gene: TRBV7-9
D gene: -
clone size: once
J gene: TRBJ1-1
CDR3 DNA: TGTGCCAGCACCGGCGGAGAGGGCGGGACTGAAGCTTTCTTT
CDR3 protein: CASTGGEGGTEAFF

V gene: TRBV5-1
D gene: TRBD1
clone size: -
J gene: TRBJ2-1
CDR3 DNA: TGCGCCAGCAGCTTCTCATCGGGACAGGGTCGAAATGAGCAGTTCTTC
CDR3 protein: CASSFSSGQGRNEQFF

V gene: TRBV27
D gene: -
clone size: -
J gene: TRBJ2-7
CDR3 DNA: TGTGCCAGCAGTTTATCAGGGGGAGGTCTCTACGAGCAGTACTTC
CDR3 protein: CASSLSGGGLYEQYF

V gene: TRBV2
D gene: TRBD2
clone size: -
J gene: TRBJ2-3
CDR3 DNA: TGTGCCAGCAGTGACACCGCTAGCGGGGGTACAGATACGCAGTATTTT
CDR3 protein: CASSDTASGGTDTQYF

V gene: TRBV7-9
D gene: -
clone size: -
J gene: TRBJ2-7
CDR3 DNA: TGTGCCAGCAGCCCATCCCCCGGGGCAGGGGAGTATTCTCCCTACGAGCAGTACTTC
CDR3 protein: CASSPSPGAGEYSPYEQYF

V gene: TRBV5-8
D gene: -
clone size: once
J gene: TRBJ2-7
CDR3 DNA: TGTGCCAGCAGCTATATCTACGAGCAGTACTTC
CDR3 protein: CASSYIYEQYF

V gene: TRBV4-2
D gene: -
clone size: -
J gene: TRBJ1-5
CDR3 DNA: TGTGCCAGCAGCCAAGATCTTGGGGGGAATCAGCCCCAGCATTTT
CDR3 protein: CASSQDLGGNQPQHF

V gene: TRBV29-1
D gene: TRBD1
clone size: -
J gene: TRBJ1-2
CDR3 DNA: TGCAGCGTTGAAGTAGGGACAGCCAACTATGGCTACACCTTC
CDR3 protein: CSVEVGTANYGYTF

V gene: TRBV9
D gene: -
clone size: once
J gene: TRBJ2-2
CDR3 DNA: TGTGCCAGCAGCGTAGAACCGTCCAACACCGGGGAGCTGTTTTTT
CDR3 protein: CASSVEPSNTGELFF

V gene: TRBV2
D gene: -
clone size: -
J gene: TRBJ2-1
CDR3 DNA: TGTGCCAGCAGTGACTTCCCTGGACAGTTAAGGAATGAGCAGTTCTTC
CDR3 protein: CASSDFPGQLRNEQFF

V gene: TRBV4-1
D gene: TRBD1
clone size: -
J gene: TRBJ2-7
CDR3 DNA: TGCGCCAGCAGCCAAGGTAGGACAGGGGGCTACGAGCAGTACTTC
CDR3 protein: CASSQGRTGGYEQYF